This section outlines one TCR beta chain sequence together with its context. The antigen remains unidentified. Only in-frame clones appear in the TCRdb table, and some are missing; sequencing was by immunoSEQ multiplex PCR. The sample lists over 150,000 clones; about nine tenths were seen once. These data come from a study of T cell responses to AZD1222 COVID-19 vaccine. Study summary: Second doses that came at about 4 or about 12 weeks were put together.

The V gene's germline CDR1 is LGHDT and CDR2 YNNKEL (reference sequence). This CDR3 is 13 amino acids long. The V segment lost 5 bases and the J segment 5 bases; nucleotides outside the gene matches: 5. Findings and caveats of the study: Increased Spike-specific TCR breadth and depth were observed after two AZD1222 doses. Clonal diversity may have been underestimated, and the donors were mostly white British, with more females than males.

The source was peripheral blood, collected on day 0 of AZD1222 vaccination. This chain connects TRBV3-1 (or the pseudogene TRBV3-2) to TRBJ1-1; 7 bases match TRBD1. The receptor's source is an adult in good health. CDR3 DNA sequence: TGTGCCAGCAGCGACAGGGAGTGGACTGAAGCTTTCTTT. This sequence encodes CASSDREWTEAFF.